The 2 T cell receptor beta chains below all came from one sample that was sequenced in a study of cytomegalovirus exposure and HLA in healthy donors. Here immunoSEQ multiplex PCR was the method, and the copy in TCRdb shows in-frame clones only, minus some. This table has about 110,000 clones, approximately 96% appearing once. Sequencing used PBMCs. The receptors were sampled from a woman between 18 and 30 years old in good health and CMV-seronegative.

The J gene is TRBJ1-4, the V gene TRBV6-1; D gene unclear. V gave up 0 bases and J gave up 8 bases, with 19 bases separating them. Germline assignment: CDR1 MNHNS and CDR2 SASEGT. This CDR3 is built from 17 residues. The chain's CDR3 is CASSEASENRFEEKLFF. CDR3 DNA: TGTGCCAGCAGTGAAGCGAGTGAAAACCGCTTCGAAGAAAAACTGTTTTTT.

The V gene is TRBV7-3, the J gene TRBJ2-6, with TRBD1 identical over 7 bases. Per the germline V gene, CDR1 is SGHTA and CDR2 is FQGTGA. With V trimmed by 4 bases and J by 3 bases, 0 bases remained unmatched. This CDR3 is 14 amino acids long. CDR3 protein: CASSSGGGANVLTF. The CDR3 coding sequence is TGTGCCAGCAGCTCAGGGGGTGGGGCCAACGTCCTGACTTTC. The variable domain in full, with the rest retrieved from reference TRBV7-3 and TRBJ2-6, is GAGVSQTPSNKVTEKGKYVELRCDPISGHTALYWYRQSLGQGPEFLIYFQGTGAADDSGLPNDRFFAVRPEGSVSTLKIQRTERGDSAVYLCASSSGGGANVLTFGAGSRLTVL.